The 11 T cell receptor beta chains below were found in one sample sequenced in a study of human thymus T cells. Sequencing used immunoSEQ multiplex PCR; TCRdb keeps in-frame clones, though not all of them. The table has 40,000 to 45,000 clones, 94% seen once. Specimen: blood. These receptors originate from a boy in the first two years of life with a congenital heart defect but otherwise immunologically healthy.

V is TRBV28 and J is TRBJ2-7; the D gene is possibly TRBD2 (6 bases). This CDR3 has 12 amino acids. Looked up from germline, CDR1 is MDHEN and CDR2 is SYDVKM. V was cut by 6 bases and J by 0 bases, with 6 bases left in between. CDR3 region: CASSGGSYEQYF. CDR3 DNA sequence: TGTGCCAGCAGCGGGGGCTCCTACGAGCAGTACTTC. The full variable domain, rest sourced from reference TRBV28 and TRBJ2-7, is DVKVTQSSRYLVKRTGEKVFLECVQDMDHENMFWYRQDPGLGLRLIYFSYDVKMKEKGDIPEGYSVSREKKERFSLILESASTNQTSMYLCASSGGSYEQYFGPGTRLTVT.

This clone was seen only once. J is TRBJ2-2 and V is TRBV7-9; D is unresolved. Germline CDR1 SEHNR, CDR2 FQNEAQ (reference sequence). The CDR3 consists of 14 residues. Trimming removed 2 bases from V and 7 bases from J, with 11 bases in between. CDR3 sequence: CASSLLEFGGELFF. DNA for the CDR3: TGTGCCAGCAGCTTACTGGAGTTCGGCGGGGAGCTGTTTTTT.

This rearrangement joins TRBV5-1 to TRBJ1-3; D remains unclear. Germline V CDR1 and CDR2: SGHRS, YFSETQ. Trimming removed 1 base from V and 4 bases from J, with 6 bases in between. The CDR3 totals 13 residues. The CDR3 reads CASSLIGGNTIYF. The CDR3 DNA sequence: TGCGCCAGCAGCTTGATAGGGGGAAACACCATATATTTT.

V gene TRBV13 combines with J gene TRBJ1-2, with 9 bases that match TRBD1. Germline assignment: CDR1 PRHDT and CDR2 FYEKMQ (reference sequence). V was pared by 3 bases and J by 8 bases, with 13 bases of the junction left unmatched. The CDR3 runs to 16 residues. CDR3 sequence reads: CASSFLNTGGEEGYTF. As DNA, the CDR3 is TGTGCCAGCAGCTTTCTAAATACAGGGGGCGAGGAGGGCTACACCTTC.

The chain employs TRBV10-3 and TRBJ1-1; D not certain. The CDR3 consists of 12 residues. V was pared by 2 bases and J by 7 bases, with 8 bases between. Germline loops: CDR1 ENHRY, CDR2 SYGVKD. CDR3 in amino acids: CAISETGREAFF. As DNA, the CDR3 is TGTGCCATCAGTGAGACCGGGCGTGAAGCTTTCTTT.

This clone came up once. This CDR3 reads CASSPGTSGGAGETQYF. Written as DNA, the CDR3 is TGTGCCAGCAGTCCCGGGACTAGCGGGGGGGCCGGGGAGACCCAGTACTTC. The chain uses TRBV27 and TRBJ2-5, with 16 bases fitting TRBD2. This CDR3 comprises 17 residues. Unmatched junction bases numbered 8, after V lost 5 bases and J lost 5 bases. From germline, CDR1 is MNHEY and CDR2 SMNVEV (reference sequence).

The chain links TRBV9 to TRBJ2-2, with 10 bases lining up with TRBD2. Trimming took 4 bases from V and 7 from J; bases not matched to a gene: 7. Germline assignment: CDR1 SGDLS and CDR2 YYNGEE. This CDR3 is 15 amino acids long. Here the CDR3 DNA reads TGTGCCAGCAGCCCTTCCGGACTAGCGGTCGGGGAGCTGTTTTTT. As protein: CASSPSGLAVGELFF.

This clone has just a few counts. The chain links TRBV9 to TRBJ2-3; D ambiguous. The germline CDR1 and CDR2 sequences are SGDLS and YYNGEE. V lost 0 bases, J lost 2 bases, and 4 bases lay in between. CDR3 length: 13 amino acids. In nucleotides, the CDR3 is TGTGCCAGCAGCGTAGGCCCCACAGATACGCAGTATTTT. It encodes CASSVGPTDTQYF.

A single count supports this clone. The gene calls are TRBV5-1 and TRBJ2-1; TRBD1 agrees at 10 bases. Trimming removed 4 bases from V and 5 bases from J; junction bases left unmatched: 6. The length of the CDR3 is 15 residues. Germline CDR1 reads SGHRS; CDR2 reads YFSETQ. The CDR3 loop reads CASSGGQGRDNEQFF. CDR3 nucleotide sequence: TGCGCCAGCAGCGGGGGACAGGGGAGGGACAATGAGCAGTTCTTC.

The chain combines TRBV7-2 with TRBJ2-7; TRBD2 matches at 9 bases. The CDR3 extends over 15 amino acids. The V and J ends lost 1 base and 2 bases, in that order; junction bases with no gene match: 3. The V gene's germline CDR1 is SGHTA and CDR2 FQGNSA. The CDR3 spells CASSLVGLAPYEQYF. The CDR3 region has the DNA TGTGCCAGCAGCTTAGTGGGACTAGCACCCTACGAGCAGTACTTC.

This clone has only one observation. The rearrangement uses TRBV7-9 and TRBJ2-7, with D possibly being TRBD1 (6 bases). This CDR3 has 17 residues. Germline V gives CDR1 SEHNR, CDR2 FQNEAQ (reference sequence). Trimming pared 0 bases from V and 2 bases from J, leaving 17 bases between. The CDR3 sequence is CASSLAADSPFTYEQYF. The CDR3 DNA reads TGTGCCAGCAGCTTAGCAGCGGACAGCCCTTTCACCTACGAGCAGTACTTC. Full variable domain (remainder filled in from reference TRBV7-9 and TRBJ2-7): DTGVSQNPRHKITKRGQNVTFRCDPISEHNRLYWYRQTLGQGPEFLTYFQNEAQLEKSRLLSDRFSAERPKGSFSTLEIQRTEQGDSAMYLCASSLAADSPFTYEQYFGPGTRLTVT.